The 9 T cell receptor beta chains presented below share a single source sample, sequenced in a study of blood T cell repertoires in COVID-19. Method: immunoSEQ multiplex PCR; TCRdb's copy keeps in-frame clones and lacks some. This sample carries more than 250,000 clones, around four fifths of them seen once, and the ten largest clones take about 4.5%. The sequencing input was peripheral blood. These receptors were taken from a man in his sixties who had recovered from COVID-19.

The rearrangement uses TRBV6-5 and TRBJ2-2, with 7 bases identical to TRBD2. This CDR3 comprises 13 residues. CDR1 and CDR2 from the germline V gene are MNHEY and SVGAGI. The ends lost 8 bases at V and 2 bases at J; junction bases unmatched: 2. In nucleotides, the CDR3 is TGTGCCAGCGGGGGACTAAACACCGGGGAGCTGTTTTTT. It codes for CASGGLNTGELFF.

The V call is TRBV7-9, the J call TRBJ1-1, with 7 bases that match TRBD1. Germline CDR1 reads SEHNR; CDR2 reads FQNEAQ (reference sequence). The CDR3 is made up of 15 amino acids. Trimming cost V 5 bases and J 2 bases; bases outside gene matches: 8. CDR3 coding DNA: TGTGCCAGCAGCGCTGGCAGGGGGGCCAACACTGAAGCTTTCTTT. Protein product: CASSAGRGANTEAFF.

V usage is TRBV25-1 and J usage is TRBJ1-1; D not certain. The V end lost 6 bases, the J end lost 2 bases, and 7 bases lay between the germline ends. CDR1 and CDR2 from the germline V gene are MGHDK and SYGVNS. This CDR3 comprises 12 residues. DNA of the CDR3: TGTGCCAGCAGGCGAAGAAACACTGAAGCTTTCTTT. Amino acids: CASRRRNTEAFF.

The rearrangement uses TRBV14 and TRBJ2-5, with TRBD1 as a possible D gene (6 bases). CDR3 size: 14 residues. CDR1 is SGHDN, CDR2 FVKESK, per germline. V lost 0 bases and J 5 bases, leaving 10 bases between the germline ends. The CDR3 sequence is CASSQEGGLETQYF. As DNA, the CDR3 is TGTGCCAGCAGCCAAGAAGGGGGTCTCGAGACCCAGTACTTC.

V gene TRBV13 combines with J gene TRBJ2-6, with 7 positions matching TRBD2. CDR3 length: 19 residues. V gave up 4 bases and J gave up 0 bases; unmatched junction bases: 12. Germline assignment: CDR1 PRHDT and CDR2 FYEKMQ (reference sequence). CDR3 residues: CASSSMTSPTVSGANVLTF. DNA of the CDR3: TGTGCCAGCAGCTCTATGACTAGCCCTACTGTCTCTGGGGCCAACGTCCTGACTTTC.

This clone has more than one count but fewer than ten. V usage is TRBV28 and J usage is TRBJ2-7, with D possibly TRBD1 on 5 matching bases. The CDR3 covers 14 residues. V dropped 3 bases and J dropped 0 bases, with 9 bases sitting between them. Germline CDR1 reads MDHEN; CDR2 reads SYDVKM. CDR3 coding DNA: TGTGCCAGCAGTTTTGGAAGGGGCTCCTACGAGCAGTACTTC. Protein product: CASSFGRGSYEQYF. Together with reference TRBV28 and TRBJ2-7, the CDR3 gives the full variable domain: DVKVTQSSRYLVKRTGEKVFLECVQDMDHENMFWYRQDPGLGLRLIYFSYDVKMKEKGDIPEGYSVSREKKERFSLILESASTNQTSMYLCASSFGRGSYEQYFGPGTRLTVT.

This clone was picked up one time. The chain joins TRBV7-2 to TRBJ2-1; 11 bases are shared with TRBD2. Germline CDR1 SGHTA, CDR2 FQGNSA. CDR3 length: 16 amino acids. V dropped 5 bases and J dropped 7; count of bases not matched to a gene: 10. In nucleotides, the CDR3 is TGTGCCAGCAGCCCCCGTCTAGCGGGGGGCCCAAATGAGCAGTTCTTC. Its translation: CASSPRLAGGPNEQFF.

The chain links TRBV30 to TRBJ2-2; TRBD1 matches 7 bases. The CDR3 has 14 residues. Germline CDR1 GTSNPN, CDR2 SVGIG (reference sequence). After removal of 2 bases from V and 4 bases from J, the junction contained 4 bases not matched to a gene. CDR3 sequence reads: CAWSQGQPTGELFF. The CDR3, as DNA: TGTGCCTGGAGTCAGGGACAGCCCACCGGGGAGCTGTTTTTT.

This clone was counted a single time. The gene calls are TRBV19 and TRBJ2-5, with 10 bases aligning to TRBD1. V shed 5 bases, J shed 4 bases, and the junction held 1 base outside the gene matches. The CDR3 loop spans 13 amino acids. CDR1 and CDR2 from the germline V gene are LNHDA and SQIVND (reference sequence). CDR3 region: CASSRDRGETQYF. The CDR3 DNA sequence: TGTGCCAGTAGTCGGGACAGGGGAGAGACCCAGTACTTC.